Included here is one T cell receptor (beta chain) sequence, with context. Germline V CDR1 and CDR2: SGHNT, YYREEE (reference sequence). The junction had 7 bases not matched to a gene; V was cut back by 3 bases and J by 5 bases. The CDR3 is made up of 14 amino acids. The data belong to a study of blood T cell repertoires in COVID-19. On the study more broadly: The United States, Italy and Spain were the sources of the acute and convalescent COVID-19 samples. Sources were T cells, B-cell-depleted T cells, or PBMCs; the material itself was cDNA or gDNA.

In the study's own analysis: Quantification of nucleated cells was approximated via reference gene primer amplification. Libraries were prepared by immunoSEQ multiplex PCR; TCRdb keeps only in-frame clonotypes and omits some of them. V and J calls and clone size follow that table, whereas D and trimming were derived from the DNA. The repertoire holds roughly 390,000 clones, around 84% seen once, with 3.6% in the top ten. This receptor was taken from a woman aged 18-29 years with acute or convalescent COVID-19. The sample was peripheral blood. The chain is built from TRBV5-4 and TRBJ1-1, with 7 bases aligning to TRBD1. The CDR3 loop reads CASSYDRAGTEAFF. As DNA, the CDR3 is TGTGCCAGCAGCTATGACAGGGCGGGGACTGAAGCTTTCTTT.